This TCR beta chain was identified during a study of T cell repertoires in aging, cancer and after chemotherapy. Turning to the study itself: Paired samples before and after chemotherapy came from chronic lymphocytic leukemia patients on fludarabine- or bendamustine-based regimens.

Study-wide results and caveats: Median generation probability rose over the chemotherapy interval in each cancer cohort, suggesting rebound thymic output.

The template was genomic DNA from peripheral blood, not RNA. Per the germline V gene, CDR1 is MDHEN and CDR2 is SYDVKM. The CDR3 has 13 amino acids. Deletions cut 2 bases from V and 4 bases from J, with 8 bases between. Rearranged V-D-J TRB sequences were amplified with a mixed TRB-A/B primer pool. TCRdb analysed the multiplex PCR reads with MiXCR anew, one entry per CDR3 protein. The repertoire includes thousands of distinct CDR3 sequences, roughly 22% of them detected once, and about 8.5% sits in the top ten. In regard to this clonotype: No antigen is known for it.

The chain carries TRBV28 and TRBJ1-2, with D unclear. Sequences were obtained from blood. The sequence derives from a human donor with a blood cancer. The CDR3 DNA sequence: TGTGCCAGCAGTTTAGGTATCATCTATGGCTACACCTTC. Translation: CASSLGIIYGYTF.